These T cell receptor beta chains were read from a single sample in a study of immune cell composition in non-small cell lung cancer. Repertoires were generated with immunoSEQ multiplex PCR, while TCRdb's copy carries only in-frame clones and drops some. The repertoire consists of around 9,000 clones, with about 72% occurring once and the leading ten covering 10% to 15%. Sequenced material: non-adjacent lung tissue. The receptors come from a human donor with non-small cell lung cancer. The CDR3 runs from the conserved cysteine through the conserved F or W. Each record gives: clone size, J gene, V gene, D gene, CDR3 protein, CDR3 DNA. A D gene is named only where the DNA matches it firmly. Size is stated for part of the rows, as once, few or many counts, or as a class when the clone is expanded.

>-|TRBJ1-2|TRBV27|-
CASSPQLPGSYGYTF
TGTGCCAGCAGTCCGCAGCTGCCGGGATCCTATGGCTACACCTTC
>once|TRBJ2-7|TRBV7-2|-
CASSPRAGAYEQYF
TGTGCCAGCAGCCCCCGGGCAGGCGCCTACGAGCAGTACTTC
>-|TRBJ1-2|TRBV27|-
CASRPPGLPWYGYTF
TGTGCCAGCAGGCCCCCGGGACTGCCTTGGTATGGCTACACCTTC
>-|TRBJ1-3|TRBV30|TRBD1
CAWMKDRVAGNTIYF
TGTGCCTGGATGAAAGACAGGGTAGCTGGAAACACCATATATTTT
>few|TRBJ2-7|TRBV19|-
CATGVSHEQYF
TGTGCCACCGGGGTATCCCACGAGCAGTACTTC
>-|TRBJ2-5|TRBV7-6|-
CASSLLIREPPGQYF
TGTGCCAGCAGCTTGCTCATTAGGGAGCCACCGGGCCAGTACTTC
>-|TRBJ2-1|TRBV7-3|TRBD2
CASSLTERGGYNEQFF
TGTGCCAGCAGCTTAACGGAGCGGGGGGGCTACAATGAGCAGTTCTTC
>-|TRBJ2-2|TRBV10-3|TRBD1
CAISEPRDSGELFF
TGTGCCATCAGTGAGCCTCGGGACAGCGGGGAGCTGTTTTTT
>few|TRBJ2-7|TRBV6-5|-
CASSYSYRFYEQYF
TGTGCCAGCAGTTACAGTTACAGGTTCTACGAGCAGTACTTC
>-|TRBJ1-2|TRBV6-1|-
CASSVSAGWDYGYTF
TGTGCCAGCAGTGTTTCGGCGGGTTGGGACTATGGCTACACCTTC
>-|TRBJ2-7|TRBV6-6|-
CATRSGNEQYF
TGTGCCACCAGGTCCGGGAACGAGCAGTACTTC
>-|TRBJ1-5|TRBV7-9|-
CASSSTVQPQHF
TGTGCCAGCAGCTCCACAGTACAGCCCCAGCATTTT
>-|TRBJ1-4|TRBV30|TRBD1
CAWMTGDLEKLFF
TGTGCCTGGATGACAGGGGATCTAGAAAAACTGTTTTTT
>-|TRBJ1-1|TRBV7-8|-
CASSLVGLGKSEAFF
TGTGCCAGCAGCTTAGTTGGGCTAGGGAAATCTGAAGCTTTCTTT
>-|TRBJ2-5|TRBV20-1|-
CSARWGETQYF
TGCAGTGCTAGATGGGGCGAGACCCAGTACTTC
>once|TRBJ2-3|TRBV9|-
CASSARSADTQYF
TGTGCCAGCAGCGCCCGTTCGGCAGATACGCAGTATTTT
>once|TRBJ2-2|TRBV18|-
CASSSDSPGTYTGELFF
TGTGCCAGCTCAAGCGACAGTCCAGGGACGTACACCGGGGAGCTGTTTTTT
>once|TRBJ2-7|TRBV4-2|-
CASSQRPGDEQYF
TGTGCCAGCAGCCAAAGACCGGGAGACGAGCAGTACTTC
>-|TRBJ2-3|TRBV11-2|-
CASSLIPAGLYRDTQYF
TGTGCCAGCAGCTTAATTCCGGCGGGGCTCTATAGAGATACGCAGTATTTT
>-|TRBJ2-3|TRBV6-4|-
CASSQDRGDTQYF
TGTGCCAGCAGTCAAGATCGGGGGGATACGCAGTATTTT
>few|TRBJ1-1|TRBV20-1|-
CSAPLNTEAFF
TGCAGTGCTCCTCTGAACACTGAAGCTTTCTTT
>medium-sized|TRBJ2-7|TRBV5-1|-
CASSLPGRLYEQYF
TGCGCCAGCAGCTTACCGGGACGGTTATACGAGCAGTACTTC
>-|TRBJ2-3|TRBV2|-
CASSGATGTDTQYF
TGTGCCAGCAGTGGGGCGACAGGCACAGATACGCAGTATTTT
>once|TRBJ2-2|TRBV25-1|TRBD1
CASSGRQGSDTGELFF
TGTGCCAGCAGTGGGCGACAGGGGTCAGACACCGGGGAGCTGTTTTTT
>-|TRBJ2-1|TRBV7-9|-
CASSEEGGRSYNEQFF
TGTGCCAGCAGCGAGGAGGGGGGGAGATCCTACAATGAGCAGTTCTTC
>-|TRBJ1-2|TRBV6-5|-
CASSYSQGVNYGYTF
TGTGCCAGCAGTTACTCCCAGGGCGTAAACTATGGCTACACCTTC
>-|TRBJ1-2|TRBV29-1|TRBD1
CSVPRQGNYGYTF
TGCAGCGTGCCCAGACAGGGGAACTATGGCTACACCTTC
>once|TRBJ1-5|TRBV13|TRBD1
CASSSRDRSGQPQHF
TGTGCCAGCAGCTCCCGGGACAGGAGCGGCCAGCCCCAGCATTTT
>-|TRBJ2-3|TRBV10-2|-
CASTASTDTQYF
TGCGCCAGCACCGCTAGCACAGATACGCAGTATTTT
>few|TRBJ2-1|TRBV27|TRBD2
CASSLGRLAGYNEQFF
TGTGCCAGCAGTTTAGGGCGCCTAGCGGGGTACAATGAGCAGTTCTTC
>once|TRBJ2-1|TRBV9|-
CASSAIGGLARIHEQFF
TGTGCCAGCAGCGCGATAGGGGGTCTAGCGCGGATCCATGAGCAGTTCTTC
>-|TRBJ2-5|TRBV4-3|-
CASSQDAGPRETQYF
TGCGCCAGCAGCCAAGATGCCGGGCCCCGAGAGACCCAGTACTTC
>-|TRBJ2-1|TRBV11-2|TRBD2
CASSLSAGLQQHNEQFF
TGTGCCAGCAGCTTATCAGCGGGACTACAACAACACAATGAGCAGTTCTTC
>few|TRBJ2-7|TRBV28|-
CASSSPNDRYEQYF
TGTGCCAGCAGTTCCCCAAATGACAGGTACGAGCAGTACTTC
>-|TRBJ2-1|TRBV7-9|-
CASSLAGSYNEQFF
TGTGCCAGCAGCTTAGCGGGGAGCTACAATGAGCAGTTCTTC
>-|TRBJ1-2|TRBV7-9|-
CASSSGPLYGYTF
TGTGCCAGCAGCTCGGGACCTTTGTATGGCTACACCTTC
>-|TRBJ1-5|TRBV7-3|-
CASSLIVGSNQPQHF
TGTGCCAGCAGCTTAATTGTGGGTTCCAATCAGCCCCAGCATTTT
>-|TRBJ2-7|TRBV5-1|-
CASSVGTTKTYEQYF
TGCGCCAGCAGCGTCGGGACCACAAAAACCTACGAGCAGTACTTC
>once|TRBJ2-1|TRBV7-7|TRBD1
CASSLQTGNEQFF
TGTGCTAGCAGCCTTCAGACAGGGAATGAGCAGTTCTTC
>-|TRBJ2-2|TRBV11-2|-
CASSFIAGELFF
TGTGCCAGCAGCTTTATCGCCGGGGAGCTGTTTTTT